Following are 32 T cell receptor beta chains from one sample sequenced in a study of blood T cell repertoires in COVID-19. TCRdb's copy holds only in-frame clones and misses some; the assay was immunoSEQ multiplex PCR. The sample lists 130,000 to 150,000 clones, 65% to 85% seen once, with about 1.9% in the top ten. Sequenced: peripheral blood. The receptors come from a woman aged 60-70 years with acute or convalescent COVID-19.

The V gene is TRBV5-1, the J gene TRBJ2-2; possible D gene TRBD2, 5 bases. The germline gives CDR1 SGHRS, CDR2 YFSETQ. Trimming cost V 4 bases and J 6 bases, with 10 bases left between them. This CDR3 is built from 13 residues. For the CDR3, the DNA is TGCGCCAGCAGCCGACCGAGGGCCGGGGAGCTGTTTTTT. This codes for CASSRPRAGELFF.

The V and J genes are TRBV5-4 and TRBJ2-1; TRBD2 agrees at 7 bases. CDR1 is SGHNT and CDR2 is YYREEE in the germline V gene (reference sequence). The ends lost 7 bases at V and 4 bases at J; junction bases unmatched: 11. The CDR3 covers 15 residues. As DNA, the CDR3 is TGTGCCAGCCAAACGAGGCTAGCGGATTACAATGAGCAGTTCTTC. Amino acid sequence: CASQTRLADYNEQFF.

The chain recombines TRBV5-4 with TRBJ1-2; 8 bases align to TRBD1. V lost 4 bases to trimming and J lost 8 bases; unmatched junction nucleotides: 16. The CDR3 contains 16 residues. Germline lookup yields CDR1 SGHNT and CDR2 YYREEE (reference sequence). CDR3 protein: CASSNQLDRGLMGYTF. The CDR3 region has the DNA TGTGCCAGCAGCAACCAGTTAGACAGGGGTTTAATGGGCTACACCTTC.

The V and J genes are TRBV6-5 and TRBJ2-7, with 8 bases matching TRBD2. V dropped 6 bases and J dropped 1; count of bases not matched to a gene: 5. CDR1 MNHEY and CDR2 SVGAGI come from the germline V gene. This CDR3 spans 14 amino acids. The CDR3 spells CASSLSGTSYEQYF. Here the CDR3 DNA reads TGTGCCAGCAGCCTTAGCGGGACGTCCTACGAGCAGTACTTC.

The J gene is TRBJ1-2, the V gene TRBV28; possibly TRBD1 for D (6 bases). Looked up from germline, CDR1 is MDHEN and CDR2 is SYDVKM. The V end was cut by 5 bases, the J end by 4 bases, with 11 bases between. CDR3 size: 13 residues. The CDR3 region has the DNA TGTGCCAGCAGTGTACAGGGCATCTATGGCTACACCTTC. Amino acid sequence: CASSVQGIYGYTF.

There are a few counts of this clone. The CDR3 spells CASSSGRGGNSPLHF. The CDR3 nucleotides read TGTGCCAGCAGCTCCGGACGGGGGGGGAATTCACCCCTCCACTTT. V gene TRBV7-9 combines with J gene TRBJ1-6, with D tentatively TRBD1 (5 bases). Germline V gene sequence: CDR1 SEHNR, CDR2 FQNEAQ (reference sequence). This CDR3 spans 15 amino acids. V shed 4 bases and J shed 7 bases, with 14 bases lying between them.

This clone appeared once. This rearrangement joins TRBV27 to TRBJ1-2, with D unresolved. V was clipped by 3 bases and J by 4 bases, with 12 bases between them. The CDR3 is 14 residues long. The germline gives CDR1 MNHEY, CDR2 SMNVEV (reference sequence). As DNA, the CDR3 is TGTGCCAGCAGTTTCGGAGGGATGGGCTATGGCTACACCTTC. The encoded protein is CASSFGGMGYGYTF.

The chain joins TRBV15 to TRBJ2-7, with TRBD2 as a possible D gene (6 bases). Between the trimmed V and J ends, which lost 0 bases and 3 bases, there was a span of 27 bases. Per the germline V gene, CDR1 is LNHNV and CDR2 is YYDKDF (reference sequence). This CDR3 contains 20 residues. The chain's CDR3 is CATSRDFGLIEATDLYEQYF. The CDR3 nucleotides are TGTGCCACCAGCAGAGACTTCGGACTAATCGAAGCTACGGATCTCTACGAGCAGTACTTC.

The chain joins TRBV7-9 to TRBJ2-7; 9 bases map to TRBD1. The germline gives CDR1 SEHNR, CDR2 FQNEAQ (reference sequence). The V gene end was trimmed by 1 base and the J gene end by 2 bases; junction bases not matched to a gene: 3. The CDR3 totals 15 residues. CDR3 DNA sequence: TGTGCCAGCAGCTTAGTGGACAGGGGAACCTACGAGCAGTACTTC. Protein sequence: CASSLVDRGTYEQYF.

Note on this clone: At one end the junction does not follow the germline gene, possibly because of a read error. The CDR3: CVSSQTENQPQHF. The CDR3 nucleotides are TGTGTCAGCAGCCAGACAGAGAATCAGCCCCAGCATTTT. This chain uses TRBV6-6 with TRBJ1-5; the D gene is possibly TRBD1 (5 bases). The CDR3 runs 13 residues. Germline CDR1 and CDR2: MNHNY and SVGAGI (reference sequence).

This clone has more than one count but fewer than ten. The J gene is TRBJ2-7, the V gene TRBV5-4; 9 bases align to TRBD2. Looked up from germline, CDR1 is SGHNT and CDR2 is YYREEE (reference sequence). CDR3 size: 14 residues. V lost 4 bases, J lost 3 bases, and 5 bases stayed unmatched. CDR3 bases: TGTGCCAGCAGCCGGCGGGGGGGGAGCTACGAGCAGTACTTC. Its protein is CASSRRGGSYEQYF.

This chain links TRBV7-2 with TRBJ2-3, with 7 bases lining up with TRBD2. Germline values: CDR1 SGHTA, CDR2 FQGNSA. V shed 4 bases, J shed 0 bases, and the junction held 4 bases outside the gene matches. CDR3 length: 15 residues. CDR3 sequence (DNA): TGTGCCAGCAGCTATCTAGCGGCTAGCACAGATACGCAGTATTTT. Translating gives CASSYLAASTDTQYF.

On this clone: This sample includes further DNA sequences coding for the same CDR3. The V gene is TRBV28, the J gene TRBJ2-1; 7 positions agree with TRBD2. Trimming took 2 bases from V and 0 from J; bases not matched to a gene: 7. The CDR3 totals 17 residues. Germline V gene sequence: CDR1 MDHEN, CDR2 SYDVKM. CDR3 sequence (DNA): TGTGCCAGCAGTTTAAGGGCTAGCGGAAGCTCCTACAATGAGCAGTTCTTC. It codes for CASSLRASGSSYNEQFF. The full variable domain, completed using reference TRBV28 and TRBJ2-1, is DVKVTQSSRYLVKRTGEKVFLECVQDMDHENMFWYRQDPGLGLRLIYFSYDVKMKEKGDIPEGYSVSREKKERFSLILESASTNQTSMYLCASSLRASGSSYNEQFFGPGTRLTVL.

The chain employs TRBV10-3 and TRBJ2-7, with 9 bases fitting TRBD2. The CDR3 extends over 14 amino acids. J lost 6 bases, V lost 0 bases, and 3 bases had no gene match. The V gene's germline CDR1 is ENHRY and CDR2 SYGVKD. CDR3 coding DNA: TGTGCCATCAGTGAGTCGCCTAGCGGGACCGAGCAGTACTTC. This gives the protein CAISESPSGTEQYF.

The V and J genes are TRBV12-3 or TRBV12-4 and TRBJ2-5; D uncertain. V lost 6 bases and J 7 bases, leaving 12 bases between the germline ends. The CDR3 has 12 residues. The CDR3 DNA reads TGTGCCAGCAGCCCTAGAGGCGTGACCCAGTACTTC. It encodes CASSPRGVTQYF.

The rearrangement joins TRBV5-1 to TRBJ2-7; D ambiguous. The germline CDR1 and CDR2 sequences are SGHRS and YFSETQ. The ends were cut back, 1 base at V and 3 bases at J, with 11 bases in the middle. CDR3 length: 14 residues. CDR3 amino acids: CASSLIEKDYEQYF. The CDR3 bases are TGCGCCAGCAGCTTGATAGAGAAAGACTACGAGCAGTACTTC.

The chain links TRBV2 to TRBJ2-1, with 7 bases lining up with TRBD2. With V trimmed by 6 bases and J by 4 bases, 9 bases remained unmatched. Germline CDR1 reads SNHLY; CDR2 reads FYNNEI. The CDR3 runs 15 residues. Here the CDR3 DNA reads TGTGCCAGCAGGTTAGGTCTAGCGGTTTACAATGAGCAGTTCTTC. Its protein product is CASRLGLAVYNEQFF.

The chain combines TRBV29-1 with TRBJ1-5; possible D gene TRBD1, 6 bases. The CDR3 spans 13 residues. In germline, CDR1 is SQVTM, CDR2 ANQGSEA. Deletions cut 8 bases from V and 5 bases from J, with 16 bases between. The CDR3 bases are TGCAGCCTCATAGACAGGCTCCATCAGCCCCAGCATTTT. It specifies CSLIDRLHQPQHF.

CDR3 sequence reads: CASFDRTGPYGYTF. In nucleotides, the CDR3 is TGTGCCAGCTTTGATAGGACAGGGCCCTATGGCTACACCTTC. The genes are TRBV6-5 and TRBJ1-2; the match to TRBD1 covers 8 bases. CDR1 and CDR2 (germline): MNHEY, SVGAGI. The V segment lost 8 bases and the J segment 4 bases; nucleotides outside the gene matches: 9. CDR3 length equals 14 residues.

This sequence joins TRBV5-5 and TRBJ2-3; no firm D call. From germline, CDR1 is SGHKS and CDR2 YYEKEE (reference sequence). The CDR3 is made up of 15 amino acids. Trimming removed 0 bases at V and 0 bases at J, with 8 bases between. CDR3 loop: CASSLGETSTDTQYF. CDR3 nucleotide sequence: TGTGCCAGCAGCTTGGGAGAAACTAGCACAGATACGCAGTATTTT. The whole variable domain, filled in from reference TRBV5-5 and TRBJ2-3, reads DAGVTQSPTHLIKTRGQQVTLRCSPISGHKSVSWYQQVLGQGPQFIFQYYEKEERGRGNFPDRFSARQFPNYSSELNVNALLLGDSALYLCASSLGETSTDTQYFGPGTRLTVL.

The genes are TRBV5-1 and TRBJ2-7; D gene uncertain. The CDR3 totals 14 residues. V lost 0 bases to trimming and J lost 3 bases, with 10 bases between them. From germline, CDR1 is SGHRS and CDR2 YFSETQ. CDR3 region: CASSLDPSNYEQYF. For the CDR3, the DNA is TGCGCCAGCAGCTTGGATCCCAGTAACTACGAGCAGTACTTC.

This clone occurred a few times. V gene TRBV5-1 combines with J gene TRBJ2-7, with TRBD2 matching over 13 bases. Per the germline V gene, CDR1 is SGHRS and CDR2 is YFSETQ. The length of the CDR3 is 16 residues. The trim removed 7 bases at V and 0 bases at J, leaving 7 bases unmatched. This chain's CDR3 is CASRLAGGLSSYEQYF. CDR3 nucleotides: TGCGCCAGCCGACTAGCGGGAGGTCTGAGCTCCTACGAGCAGTACTTC.

The V and J genes are TRBV15 and TRBJ2-6; D uncertain. Trimming took 5 bases from V and 0 from J, leaving 8 bases between them. Germline lookup yields CDR1 LNHNV and CDR2 YYDKDF (reference sequence). The length of the CDR3 is 15 residues. Here the CDR3 reads CATSAHGSGANVLTF. The CDR3 DNA reads as TGTGCCACCAGCGCGCACGGCTCTGGGGCCAACGTCCTGACTTTC.

The chain links TRBV5-1 to TRBJ1-3, with no clear D. The CDR3 extends over 19 amino acids. The V end lost 4 bases, the J end lost 0 bases, and 23 bases lay between the germline ends. Germline CDR1 reads SGHRS; CDR2 reads YFSETQ. CDR3 in DNA: TGCGCCAGCAGCCTTTGGGCAGCTTACTCCTTGATCTCTGGAAACACCATATATTTT. As protein: CASSLWAAYSLISGNTIYF.

CDR3 sequence: CASSLDQGVNTDTQYF. The CDR3 bases are TGTGCCAGCAGCTTGGACCAGGGGGTGAACACAGATACGCAGTATTTT. The chain has TRBV5-5 and TRBJ2-3; 7 nucleotides line up with TRBD1. The CDR3 has 16 residues. V was clipped by 0 bases and J by 2 bases; unmatched bases: 6. In germline, CDR1 is SGHKS, CDR2 YYEKEE (reference sequence).

J is TRBJ1-2 and V is TRBV2; tentative D call: TRBD1 (5 bases). Germline CDR1 is SNHLY and CDR2 is FYNNEI. The length of the CDR3 is 11 residues. V lost 6 bases and J 5 bases, leaving 7 bases between the germline ends. CDR3 bases: TGTGCCAGCAGACAGGATTATGGCTACACCTTC. Translated, it gives CASRQDYGYTF.

This chain connects TRBV12-5 to TRBJ1-1; TRBD1 agrees at 7 bases. Germline CDR1 LGHNT, CDR2 FRNRAP. This CDR3 spans 16 amino acids. The junction had 11 bases not matched to a gene; V was cut back by 6 bases and J by 1 base. This chain's CDR3 is CASGLTIGTANTEAFF. In nucleotides, the CDR3 is TGTGCTAGTGGCTTAACCATCGGGACAGCGAACACTGAAGCTTTCTTT.

The V and J genes are TRBV27 and TRBJ1-5, with D perhaps matching TRBD1 (5 bases). The germline V gene has CDR1 MNHEY and CDR2 SMNVEV (reference sequence). Trimming pared 5 bases from V and 5 bases from J, leaving 13 bases between. The CDR3 is 14 amino acids. CDR3 nucleotide sequence: TGTGCCAGCAGTGCGCCGGGGGTTCATCAGCCCCAGCATTTT. Its protein product is CASSAPGVHQPQHF.

The chain carries TRBV5-6 and TRBJ1-2, with D hard to call. The length of the CDR3 is 13 residues. V was clipped by 5 bases and J by 3 bases, with 11 bases between them. CDR1 is SGHDT, CDR2 YYEEEE, per germline. Here the CDR3 reads CASRNPGDYGYTF. The CDR3 coding sequence is TGTGCCAGCAGGAACCCGGGAGACTATGGCTACACCTTC.

The gene calls are TRBV14 and TRBJ2-7; 9 positions agree with TRBD1. J gave up 7 bases and V 4 bases, and 8 bases lay outside the gene matches. CDR1 is SGHDN and CDR2 is FVKESK in the germline V gene. The CDR3 consists of 14 residues. Written as DNA, the CDR3 is TGTGCCAGCAGCCCCGGGACAGGGAGAAATGAGCAGTACTTC. Translated, it gives CASSPGTGRNEQYF.

The rearrangement links TRBV27 to TRBJ1-5, with a weak D call TRBD1 (5 bases). Germline V gene sequence: CDR1 MNHEY, CDR2 SMNVEV (reference sequence). Trimming removed 0 bases at V and 2 bases at J, with 14 bases between. The CDR3 covers 17 residues. CDR3 DNA sequence: TGTGCCAGCAGTTTATCGTCCAGGGTGGCCCGCAATCAGCCCCAGCATTTT. It translates to CASSLSSRVARNQPQHF.

The chain combines TRBV19 with TRBJ1-5; 11 nucleotides match TRBD1. Germline assignment: CDR1 LNHDA and CDR2 SQIVND (reference sequence). The CDR3 covers 17 residues. V lost 3 bases, J lost 4 bases, and 8 bases stayed unmatched. The CDR3 here is CASSIFAGTGGNQPQHF. The CDR3 DNA follows: TGTGCCAGTAGTATTTTCGCAGGGACAGGGGGTAATCAGCCCCAGCATTTT.